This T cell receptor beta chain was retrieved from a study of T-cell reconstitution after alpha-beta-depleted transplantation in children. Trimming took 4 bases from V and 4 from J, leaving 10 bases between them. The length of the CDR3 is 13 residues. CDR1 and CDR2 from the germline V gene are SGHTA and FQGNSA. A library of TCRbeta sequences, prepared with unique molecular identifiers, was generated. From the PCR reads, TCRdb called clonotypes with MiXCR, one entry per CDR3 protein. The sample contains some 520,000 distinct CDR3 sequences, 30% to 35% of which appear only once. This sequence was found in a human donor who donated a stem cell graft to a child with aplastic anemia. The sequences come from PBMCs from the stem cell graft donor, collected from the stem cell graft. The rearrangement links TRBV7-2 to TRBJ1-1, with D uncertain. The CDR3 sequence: CASSSGGITEAFF. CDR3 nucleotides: TGTGCCAGCAGCTCAGGAGGGATCACTGAAGCTTTCTTT.